This T cell receptor (beta chain) was captured in a study of blood T cell repertoires in COVID-19. For the study at large: Donors in the United States, Italy and Spain gave samples during acute or convalescent COVID-19. PBMCs, B-cell-depleted T cells, or T cells were the source of the cDNA or gDNA that made up the material.

Per the original data handling: Estimated nucleated cell counts came from reference gene primer amplification. Sequencing was performed with immunoSEQ multiplex PCR; in TCRdb, only in-frame clones are kept and a portion is missing. For V, J and clone size, that table is used; D and trimming come from the DNA. The table has 150,000 to 200,000 clones, approximately 80% seen once. Sequencing was done on a sample of peripheral blood. The clonotype was recovered from a woman older than 75 with acute or convalescent COVID-19.

The CDR3 loop reads CASSMLNRGRGYEQYF. DNA for the CDR3: TGTGCCAGTAGTATGTTGAACAGGGGAAGAGGCTACGAGCAGTACTTC. This sequence joins TRBV19 and TRBJ2-7; 7 nucleotides match TRBD1. This CDR3 has 16 residues. With V trimmed by 3 bases and J by 3 bases, 11 bases remained unmatched. Per germline, CDR1 LNHDA and CDR2 SQIVND (reference sequence).